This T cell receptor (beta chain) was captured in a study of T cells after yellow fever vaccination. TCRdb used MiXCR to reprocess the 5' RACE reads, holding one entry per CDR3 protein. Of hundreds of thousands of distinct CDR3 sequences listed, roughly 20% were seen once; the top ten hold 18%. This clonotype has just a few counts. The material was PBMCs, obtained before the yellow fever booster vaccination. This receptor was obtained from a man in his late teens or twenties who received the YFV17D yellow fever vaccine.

The CDR3 nucleotides are TGTGCCAGCAGTTTCCGGTCTCCTTCCCCCGGGGAGCTGTTTTTT. This encodes CASSFRSPSPGELFF. The chain joins TRBV12-3 or TRBV12-4 to TRBJ2-2; D not resolved. The CDR3 has 15 amino acids. Trimming took 3 bases from V and 6 from J, leaving 14 bases between them.